This T cell receptor beta chain was identified during a study of siplizumab effects on memory and regulatory T cells. Study-wide results and limits: The study found naive T cells seemingly more diverse than memory cells and seemingly major alloresponse contributors. Of the alloreactive clones, only a minor fraction mapped to unstimulated subsets.

The V gene lost 3 bases and the J gene lost 0 bases, with 11 bases spanning the gap. The CDR3 sequence is 15 residues long. Germline V lookup: CDR1 MGHRA, CDR2 YSYEKL. Clones were sequenced by immunoSEQ multiplex PCR, and TCRdb holds only the in-frame ones, with some missing. The repertoire holds some 7,000 clones, with more than 60% as singletons. Points on this clone: Its specificity is unknown.

This chain connects TRBV4-1 to TRBJ1-2; D perhaps matches TRBD1 (5 bases). The source is a human donor in good health. Sequenced sample: effector memory CD8+ T cells sorted from blood. The subset: unstimulated CD8+ effector memory T cells. The CDR3 is CASSHPPRANYGYTF. CDR3 coding DNA: TGCGCCAGCAGCCATCCACCCAGGGCTAACTATGGCTACACCTTC.